This TCR beta chain was sequenced during a study of T cells in Graves' hyperthyroidism and ophthalmopathy. Study context: Blood from the periphery was taken at initial diagnosis, before any treatment.

Worth noting for this clonotype: One junction end does not reproduce the germline sequence, and a read error may be involved.

RNA transcripts yielded amplified TCR beta CDR3 regions. RT-PCR in the first round (using the HTBI primer set) targeted the TCR CDR3. TCRdb reprocessed the multiplex PCR reads with MiXCR, giving one entry per CDR3 protein. This table holds about 58,000 distinct CDR3 sequences, about 49% found once. The specimen was blood. The clonotype comes from a woman in her twenties or thirties with Graves' ophthalmopathy.

The CDR3 is CATSREVAGASYNEQYF. DNA for the CDR3: TGCGCCACCAGCAGAGAGGTAGCGGGAGCCTCCTACAATGAGCAGTATTTT. The V gene is TRBV15, the J gene TRBJ2-3, with 9 nucleotides matching TRBD2. Germline V gives CDR1 LNHNV, CDR2 YYDKDF (reference sequence). CDR3 length: 17 residues.